The 8 T cell receptor beta chains reported below all come from one sample, sequenced in a study of blood T cell repertoires in COVID-19. The table came from immunoSEQ multiplex PCR; TCRdb's copy has only in-frame clones and leaves some out. The repertoire holds 90,000 to 150,000 clones, with roughly 89% as singletons. Sample: peripheral blood. The receptors come from a woman aged 50 to 60 with acute or convalescent COVID-19.

The chain uses TRBV21-1 and TRBJ1-3; the DNA was not used to check the table's D call, TRBD1. TRBV21-1 is marked as a pseudogene. The CDR3 consists of 17 residues. DNA of the CDR3: TGTGCCAGCAGCAAAGTGGGGCAGGGGAAAACTGGAAACACCATATATTTT. Amino acid sequence: CASSKVGQGKTGNTIYF.

The V call is TRBV5-6, the J call TRBJ1-2, with unresolved D. This CDR3 has 14 amino acids. Germline lookup yields CDR1 SGHDT and CDR2 YYEEEE. V lost 6 bases, J lost 4 bases, and 16 bases lay in between. The CDR3 sequence is CASTKSMGAYGYTF. CDR3 coding DNA: TGTGCCAGCACCAAGAGTATGGGAGCCTATGGCTACACCTTC.

The rearrangement uses TRBV16 and TRBJ2-5, with TRBD1 matching over 7 bases. Germline V gene lookup returns CDR1 KGHSY and CDR2 FQNENV. The CDR3 has 14 residues. After removal of 2 bases from V and 5 bases from J, the junction contained 5 bases not matched to a gene. The CDR3 DNA reads TGTGCCAGCAGCCAAGGGACAGACGGGGAGACCCAGTACTTC. It yields the protein CASSQGTDGETQYF.

The V gene is TRBV14, the J gene TRBJ2-1; 10 nucleotides match TRBD2. Germline V gene sequence: CDR1 SGHDN, CDR2 FVKESK. The CDR3 has 16 residues. Trimming took 3 bases from V and 3 from J; bases not matched to a gene: 5. CDR3 sequence (DNA): TGTGCCAGCAGCCACGATAGCGGGAGGATCTACAATGAGCAGTTCTTC. Encoded protein: CASSHDSGRIYNEQFF.

The chain joins TRBV11-2 to TRBJ1-4; D may be TRBD1 (6 bases). Germline V CDR1 and CDR2: SGHAT, FQNNGV. This CDR3 has 15 residues. V was clipped by 5 bases and J by 2 bases, with 12 bases between them. This CDR3 reads CASSVRGGTNEKLFF. Written as DNA, the CDR3 is TGTGCCAGCAGCGTGAGGGGGGGCACTAATGAAAAACTGTTTTTT.

The gene calls are TRBV10-2 and TRBJ2-3, with TRBD2 matching 16 bases. Germline V gene data show CDR1 as WSHSY and CDR2 as SAAADI. V was clipped by 3 bases and J by 0 bases; unmatched bases: 9. The CDR3 length is 20 residues. In DNA, the CDR3 is TGCGCCAGCAGTGACCCGGGACTAGCGGGAGGGCCGTGGAGCACAGATACGCAGTATTTT. It yields the protein CASSDPGLAGGPWSTDTQYF.

V usage is TRBV12-3 or TRBV12-4 and J usage is TRBJ1-1, with a weak D call TRBD1 (5 bases). This CDR3 is built from 13 residues. Trimming pared 5 bases from V and 3 bases from J, leaving 10 bases between. The DNA for the CDR3 is TGTGCCAGCAGTGTTCTCAGGGACACTGAAGCTTTCTTT. It yields the protein CASSVLRDTEAFF.

The chain links TRBV5-4 to TRBJ2-1; 7 nucleotides match TRBD1. With V trimmed by 4 bases and J by 9 bases, 7 bases remained unmatched. Germline assignment: CDR1 SGHNT and CDR2 YYREEE (reference sequence). The CDR3 is 13 amino acids. The CDR3 DNA follows: TGTGCCAGCAGCACTCCAGGGGGTGGTGAGCAGTTCTTC. This sequence encodes CASSTPGGGEQFF. The full variable domain, with the rest looked up from reference TRBV5-4 and TRBJ2-1, is ETGVTQSPTHLIKTRGQQVTLRCSSQSGHNTVSWYQQALGQGPQFIFQYYREEENGRGNFPPRFSGLQFPNYSSELNVNALELDDSALYLCASSTPGGGEQFFGPGTRLTVL.